Listed here are 25 T cell receptor beta chains from one sample, sequenced in a study of low-dose radiotherapy and immunotherapy resistance in tumors. First-strand cDNA relied on TRAV- and TRBV-specific primers spanning alpha and beta chains. Amplification of TCRs used a constant-region primer and V-primer adapter for around 19 PCR cycles. Each CDR3 protein gets one entry after TCRdb re-called the reads with MiXCR. The repertoire consists of about 7,300 distinct CDR3 sequences, with around 80% occurring once and the leading ten covering around 6.3%. The receptor source for this set is a human donor with advanced metastatic prostate, ovarian, gallbladder or colorectal cancer (not recorded which). This table probably holds off-target reads from a library built for another chain.

The chain combines TRBV6-1 with TRBJ2-1, with 10 bases lining up with TRBD1. The germline gives CDR1 MNHNS, CDR2 SASEGT. Losses at the gene ends were 8 bases for V and 7 bases for J; bases not matched to a gene: 11. This CDR3 has 15 amino acids. Here the CDR3 reads CASSRGRDRGNEQFF. CDR3 sequence (DNA): TGTGCCAGCTCGAGGGGCCGGGACAGGGGAAATGAGCAGTTCTTC.

This sequence joins TRBV11-1 and TRBJ2-6; tentative D call: TRBD2 (5 bases). There are 17 residues in the CDR3. Trimming took off 4 bases at V and 1 base at J, with 14 bases between the two ends. Looked up from germline, CDR1 is SGHAT and CDR2 is FQDESV (reference sequence). CDR3 loop: CASSSVTRRSGANVLTF. The CDR3 DNA reads TGTGCCAGCAGCTCGGTGACGAGGAGGTCTGGGGCCAACGTCCTGACTTTC.

The chain recombines TRBV7-8 with TRBJ1-5; D gene uncertain. The V gene's germline CDR1 is SGHVS and CDR2 FQNEAQ. This CDR3 spans 14 amino acids. V gave up 5 bases and J gave up 0 bases, with 8 bases separating them. DNA of the CDR3: TGTGCCAGCAGCATTCACAATAGCAATCAGCCCCAGCATTTT. Amino acids: CASSIHNSNQPQHF.

The chain links TRBV5-6 to TRBJ2-1; D not certain. The length of the CDR3 is 13 residues. The germline V gene encodes CDR1 SGHDT and CDR2 YYEEEE. V was cut by 0 bases and J by 7 bases, with 8 bases left in between. The CDR3 coding sequence is TGTGCCAGCAGCTTGGTTGGTCCAAATGAGCAGTTCTTC. Encoded protein: CASSLVGPNEQFF.

The chain couples TRBV20-1 to TRBJ1-4, with no clear D. Trimming pared 6 bases from V and 1 base from J, leaving 15 bases between. The CDR3 has 15 residues. The germline V gene has CDR1 DFQATT and CDR2 SNEGSKA (reference sequence). The CDR3 spells CSATQPGETNEKLFF. DNA of the CDR3: TGCAGTGCAACTCAACCGGGAGAAACTAATGAAAAACTGTTTTTT.

This clonotype was seen just once. This chain connects TRBV6-1 to TRBJ1-1, with 9 bases fitting TRBD1. Germline CDR1 MNHNS, CDR2 SASEGT. The CDR3 consists of 14 residues. V was clipped by 6 bases and J by 4 bases; unmatched bases: 6. CDR3 residues: CASRDRGVSTEAFF. The CDR3 DNA follows: TGTGCCAGCAGGGACAGGGGAGTGAGCACTGAAGCTTTCTTT.

CDR3 nucleotide sequence: TGCAGTGCTAGAGGAACTAGCGGCGGGGCCCACTATAGGGAGACCCAGTACTTC. Residues: CSARGTSGGAHYRETQYF. The V gene is TRBV20-1, the J gene TRBJ2-5; 8 nucleotides align to TRBD2. V shed 1 base and J 5 bases; nucleotides not matched to a gene: 18. The CDR3 covers 18 residues. Germline V gene sequence: CDR1 DFQATT, CDR2 SNEGSKA (reference sequence).

The chain has TRBV18 and TRBJ1-5, with a tentative D call TRBD1 (6 bases). The CDR3 covers 14 residues. The V gene's germline CDR1 is KGHSH and CDR2 LQKENI. V was trimmed by 6 bases and J by 6 bases, leaving 15 bases between them. CDR3 protein: CASSPDGGGQPQHF. CDR3 sequence (DNA): TGTGCCAGCTCGCCCGACGGGGGCGGTCAGCCCCAGCATTTT.

The chain links TRBV6-2 or TRBV6-3 to TRBJ2-2; D may match TRBD1 or TRBD2 (6 bases each). The V gene lost 8 bases and the J gene lost 1 base, with 14 bases spanning the gap. Germline V gene lookup returns CDR1 MNHEY and CDR2 SVGEGT. This CDR3 is 15 amino acids long. The CDR3 protein is CASLRGGLNTGELFF. The CDR3 bases are TGTGCCAGCCTGAGAGGGGGGCTGAACACCGGGGAGCTGTTTTTT.

This chain connects TRBV4-2 to TRBJ2-3; 8 nucleotides line up with TRBD2. This CDR3 contains 17 residues. V was clipped by 0 bases and J by 4 bases; unmatched bases: 9. Germline lookup yields CDR1 LGHNA and CDR2 YNFKEQ. CDR3 sequence: CASSQDDTAGVADTQYF. Written as DNA, the CDR3 is TGTGCCAGCAGCCAAGATGACACAGCGGGGGTCGCAGATACGCAGTATTTT.

The chain carries TRBV15 and TRBJ2-5, with D tentatively TRBD1 (6 bases). Germline V gene lookup returns CDR1 LNHNV and CDR2 YYDKDF (reference sequence). The ends were cut back, 1 base at V and 2 bases at J, with 11 bases in the middle. This CDR3 region has 15 residues. The CDR3 sequence is CATSRVGARQETQYF. CDR3 in DNA: TGTGCCACCAGCAGAGTGGGGGCCAGGCAAGAGACCCAGTACTTC.

CDR3 sequence reads: CASSEHRPNQPQHF. DNA for the CDR3: TGTGCCAGCAGTGAACACCGACCCAATCAGCCCCAGCATTTT. The chain links TRBV2 to TRBJ1-5, with D uncertain. Germline CDR1 is SNHLY and CDR2 is FYNNEI. The V end lost 2 bases, the J end lost 3 bases, and 8 bases lay between the germline ends. There are 14 residues in the CDR3.

This clonotype occurred once. The V gene is TRBV12-3 or TRBV12-4, the J gene TRBJ1-2; 7 positions agree with TRBD1. The junction had 4 bases not matched to a gene; V was cut back by 6 bases and J by 3 bases. This CDR3 spans 13 amino acids. The CDR3 sequence is CASSLTGDYGYTF. CDR3 coding DNA: TGTGCCAGCAGCCTAACAGGGGACTATGGCTACACCTTC.

The rearrangement joins TRBV6-2 or TRBV6-3 to TRBJ1-5; 10 nucleotides align to TRBD1. There are 16 residues in the CDR3. Per germline, CDR1 MNHEY and CDR2 SVGEGT. V trimming: 5 bases; J trimming: 7 bases; junction bases outside the gene matches: 11. The CDR3 spells CASSAPPGQGYQPQHF. Here the CDR3 DNA reads TGTGCCAGCAGTGCTCCCCCGGGACAGGGGTACCAGCCCCAGCATTTT.

V is TRBV4-1 and J is TRBJ2-5; 8 bases fit TRBD1. Germline V gene data show CDR1 as MGHRA and CDR2 as YSYEKL. The ends lost 4 bases at V and 5 bases at J; junction bases unmatched: 9. CDR3 length: 15 residues. The CDR3 coding sequence is TGCGCCAGCAGCCGGACCTCGGACAGGGTGGAGACCCAGTACTTC. It encodes CASSRTSDRVETQYF.

This clonotype was detected only a few times. The chain combines TRBV4-2 with TRBJ2-3, with 15 bases identical to TRBD2. V was pared by 4 bases and J by 4 bases, with 3 bases of the junction left unmatched. The CDR3 sequence is 16 residues long. The germline V gene encodes CDR1 LGHNA and CDR2 YNFKEQ. The CDR3 loop reads CASSPRTSGGADTQYF. CDR3 bases: TGTGCCAGCAGCCCCCGGACTAGCGGGGGGGCAGATACGCAGTATTTT.

This clonotype showed up just a few times. The chain employs TRBV5-1 and TRBJ2-6; D gene uncertain. The CDR3 extends over 15 amino acids. Germline CDR1 SGHRS, CDR2 YFSETQ. The V gene lost 0 bases and the J gene lost 0 bases, with 4 bases spanning the gap. The CDR3 region has the DNA TGCGCCAGCAGCTTGGGAAGCTCTGGGGCCAACGTCCTGACTTTC. As protein: CASSLGSSGANVLTF.

The chain employs TRBV7-2 and TRBJ1-2; 7 nucleotides line up with TRBD1. V shed 1 base and J 4 bases; nucleotides not matched to a gene: 3. This CDR3 is 14 amino acids long. Germline CDR1 and CDR2: SGHTA and FQGNSA. CDR3 loop: CASSLGDSTYGYTF. CDR3 nucleotides: TGTGCCAGCAGCTTAGGGGACAGCACCTATGGCTACACCTTC. Together with reference TRBV7-2 and TRBJ1-2, the CDR3 gives the full variable domain: GAGVSQSPSNKVTEKGKDVELRCDPISGHTALYWYRQSLGQGLEFLIYFQGNSAPDKSGLPSDRFSAERTGGSVSTLTIQRTQQEDSAVYLCASSLGDSTYGYTFGSGTRLTVV.

The rearrangement links TRBV6-2 or TRBV6-3 to TRBJ1-6, with 8 bases lining up with TRBD1. Germline CDR1 and CDR2: MNHEY and SVGEGT. This CDR3 comprises 16 residues. Trimming took 5 bases from V and 7 from J; bases not matched to a gene: 10. CDR3: CASSPWTGLANSPLHF. The CDR3 DNA sequence: TGTGCCAGCAGTCCTTGGACAGGGTTGGCCAATTCACCCCTCCACTTT.

The chain carries TRBV14 and TRBJ2-2; the D gene is possibly TRBD1 (5 bases). Per the germline V gene, CDR1 is SGHDN and CDR2 is FVKESK. V was trimmed by 4 bases and J by 10 bases, leaving 13 bases between them. This CDR3 spans 13 amino acids. The chain's CDR3 is CASSPRVRTELFF. CDR3 nucleotide sequence: TGTGCCAGCAGCCCCAGGGTTAGAACGGAGCTGTTTTTT.

The chain uses TRBV3-1 and TRBJ2-5; possibly TRBD1 for D (6 bases). CDR3 length equals 16 residues. The germline CDR1 and CDR2 sequences are LGHDT and YNNKEL (reference sequence). V dropped 0 bases and J dropped 4 bases, with 15 bases sitting between them. The CDR3 loop is CASSQDLYREGETQYF. The CDR3, as DNA: TGTGCCAGCAGCCAAGATCTCTACAGGGAAGGAGAGACCCAGTACTTC.

The V gene is TRBV6-2 or TRBV6-3, the J gene TRBJ2-2; 7 nucleotides agree with TRBD1. The length of the CDR3 is 12 residues. Germline values: CDR1 MNHEY, CDR2 SVGEGT. V dropped 5 bases and J dropped 8; count of bases not matched to a gene: 2. Written as DNA, the CDR3 is TGTGCCAGCAGTCCGACAGGGGGGGAGCTGTTTTTT. Encoded protein: CASSPTGGELFF.

This clonotype was found once. The V gene is TRBV5-1, the J gene TRBJ1-4, with D perhaps TRBD1 (6 bases). Germline V gene sequence: CDR1 SGHRS, CDR2 YFSETQ. The V and J ends lost 0 bases and 7 bases respectively, with 7 bases between them. CDR3 length equals 13 residues. The DNA for the CDR3 is TGCGCCAGCAGCTTGGACAGGGTTGAAAAACTGTTTTTT. This codes for CASSLDRVEKLFF.

This clonotype appeared a single time. The CDR3: CASSQDLGTGELFF. CDR3 nucleotides: TGTGCCAGCAGCCAAGATCTGGGGACCGGGGAGCTGTTTTTT. The chain recombines TRBV3-1 with TRBJ2-2; D is uncertain. Germline V gives CDR1 LGHDT, CDR2 YNNKEL (reference sequence). The CDR3 is made up of 14 amino acids. The V gene lost 0 bases and the J gene lost 5 bases, with 7 bases spanning the gap.

The table lists this clonotype with a few counts. This chain uses TRBV5-4 with TRBJ2-3; 8 bases agree with TRBD1. The CDR3 runs to 14 residues. J lost 2 bases, V lost 4 bases, and 3 bases had no gene match. CDR1 and CDR2 from the germline V gene are SGHNT and YYREEE (reference sequence). The CDR3 here is CASSPDRATDTQYF. CDR3 nucleotide sequence: TGTGCCAGCAGCCCGGACAGGGCCACAGATACGCAGTATTTT.